The 19 T cell receptor beta chains reported below all come from one sample, sequenced in a study of blood T cell repertoires in COVID-19. The method was immunoSEQ multiplex PCR; TCRdb's version includes in-frame clones alone and lacks a portion of them. The sample shows 250,000 to 350,000 clones, around 85% of them seen only once. The specimen was peripheral blood. Receptors originate from a human donor with COVID-19, enrolled during active disease. The donor label of this sample is uncertain.

V gene TRBV7-2 combines with J gene TRBJ1-2, with D perhaps TRBD1 (5 bases). CDR1 SGHTA and CDR2 FQGNSA come from the germline V gene. Trimming cost V 1 base and J 1 base, with 10 bases left between them. This CDR3 comprises 15 residues. The CDR3 region is CASSLGGAHNYGYTF. The CDR3 DNA sequence: TGTGCCAGCAGCTTAGGTGGGGCCCATAACTATGGCTACACCTTC.

The chain carries TRBV11-2 and TRBJ2-7, with 8 bases matching TRBD1. The CDR3 is 16 residues long. Germline V gives CDR1 SGHAT, CDR2 FQNNGV. V shed 2 bases and J 4 bases; nucleotides not matched to a gene: 10. As DNA, the CDR3 is TGTGCCAGCAGCTTACAGACCCGACAGGGGAAGTACGAGCAGTACTTC. It encodes CASSLQTRQGKYEQYF.

V is TRBV6-6 and J is TRBJ2-1; TRBD2 might be the D (5 bases). This CDR3 spans 16 amino acids. Trimming took 0 bases from V and 5 from J, leaving 14 bases between them. The germline CDR1 and CDR2 sequences are MNHNY and SVGAGI (reference sequence). The CDR3 DNA follows: TGTGCCAGCAGTTACTCGGACGGGGTCGCTGACAATGAGCAGTTCTTC. Its translation is CASSYSDGVADNEQFF.

This clone was seen a handful of times. The genes are TRBV7-9 and TRBJ2-1; TRBD2 aligns across 15 bases. Germline CDR1 is SEHNR and CDR2 is FQNEAQ (reference sequence). V lost 2 bases, J lost 9 bases, and 5 bases stayed unmatched. This CDR3 is 16 amino acids long. The CDR3 region is CASSLRTSGRASEQFF. As DNA, the CDR3 is TGTGCCAGCAGCTTAAGGACTAGCGGGAGGGCCAGTGAGCAGTTCTTC.

V is TRBV20-1 and J is TRBJ2-5; 7 positions agree with TRBD2. This CDR3 region has 13 residues. J lost 5 bases, V lost 3 bases, and 6 bases had no gene match. CDR1 and CDR2 (germline): DFQATT, SNEGSKA (reference sequence). CDR3 nucleotide sequence: TGCAGTGCTAGTCCCGGGGGAGGGGAGACCCAGTACTTC. It yields the protein CSASPGGGETQYF.

The chain is built from TRBV28 and TRBJ2-7; no reliable D call. The CDR3 sequence is 15 residues long. V lost 9 bases to trimming and J lost 0 bases, with 18 bases between them. In germline, CDR1 is MDHEN, CDR2 SYDVKM. The CDR3 reads CARRLTPRGSYEQYF. Written as DNA, the CDR3 is TGTGCCAGGCGGCTAACACCTCGTGGCTCCTACGAGCAGTACTTC.

This chain connects TRBV30 to TRBJ2-4; TRBD1 matches at 11 bases. This CDR3 comprises 18 residues. Trimming took 2 bases from V and 0 from J; bases not matched to a gene: 9. Germline-derived CDR1 and CDR2 are GTSNPN and SVGIG (reference sequence). DNA for the CDR3: TGTGCCTGGAGTTCGGACAGGGGGCTTGTGAAAGCCAAAAACATTCAGTACTTC. Protein: CAWSSDRGLVKAKNIQYF.

The gene calls are TRBV6-4 and TRBJ1-5, with 7 bases fitting TRBD1. The CDR3 runs to 16 residues. Trimming at V came to 2 bases and at J to 3 bases, leaving 7 bases not matched to a gene. The germline V gene encodes CDR1 MRHNA and CDR2 SNTAGT. The CDR3 is CASSDRGTDFNQPQHF. The CDR3 DNA reads as TGTGCCAGCAGTGACCGGGGGACAGACTTCAATCAGCCCCAGCATTTT.

The rearrangement links TRBV7-2 to TRBJ2-3; a possible D gene is TRBD2 (7 bases). Germline CDR1 is SGHTA and CDR2 is FQGNSA. The CDR3 runs to 16 residues. Trimming removed 2 bases at V and 1 base at J, with 13 bases between. The CDR3 spells CASSLMGGRGTDTQYF. In nucleotides, the CDR3 is TGTGCCAGCAGCTTAATGGGGGGGCGGGGCACAGATACGCAGTATTTT. The full variable domain, completed using reference TRBV7-2 and TRBJ2-3, is GAGVSQSPSNKVTEKGKDVELRCDPISGHTALYWYRQSLGQGLEFLIYFQGNSAPDKSGLPSDRFSAERTGGSVSTLTIQRTQQEDSAVYLCASSLMGGRGTDTQYFGPGTRLTVL.

The rearrangement uses TRBV30 and TRBJ1-5; D is unclear. In germline, CDR1 is GTSNPN, CDR2 SVGIG (reference sequence). The CDR3 length is 12 residues. V was clipped by 6 bases and J by 2 bases, with 8 bases between them. DNA of the CDR3: TGTGCCTGTAACCGGGGCAATCAGCCCCAGCATTTT. It is translated as CACNRGNQPQHF.

The genes are TRBV18 and TRBJ1-2; D uncertain. CDR1 is KGHSH, CDR2 LQKENI, per germline. V lost 4 bases to trimming and J lost 4 bases, with 13 bases between them. The CDR3 extends over 14 amino acids. The CDR3 protein is CASSQGPRGYGYTF. In DNA, the CDR3 is TGTGCCAGCTCACAAGGACCACGGGGCTATGGCTACACCTTC. The full variable domain, completed using reference TRBV18 and TRBJ1-2, is NAGVMQNPRHLVRRRGQEARLRCSPMKGHSHVYWYRQLPEEGLKFMVYLQKENIIDESGMPKERFSAEFPKEGPSILRIQQVVRGDSAAYFCASSQGPRGYGYTFGSGTRLTVV.

This clone was seen repeatedly, ten times or more. This rearrangement joins TRBV11-2 to TRBJ1-6; 8 bases agree with TRBD1. The V gene's germline CDR1 is SGHAT and CDR2 FQNNGV. The CDR3 extends over 16 amino acids. The V and J ends lost 5 bases and 5 bases, in that order; junction bases with no gene match: 8. CDR3 in amino acids: CASSARTGSNNSPLHF. The CDR3 nucleotides are TGTGCCAGCAGCGCCCGGACAGGGAGTAATAATTCACCCCTCCACTTT.

J is TRBJ2-2 and V is TRBV7-9; 12 bases fit TRBD2. Unmatched junction bases numbered 8, after V lost 11 bases and J lost 1 base. Germline-derived CDR1 and CDR2 are SEHNR and FQNEAQ (reference sequence). This CDR3 region has 16 residues. This CDR3 reads CAAWTSGNLNTGELFF. In DNA form, the CDR3 reads TGTGCCGCCTGGACTAGCGGGAACTTGAACACCGGGGAGCTGTTTTTT.

CDR3 in amino acids: CASSYLRTGLYEQYF. The CDR3 DNA is TGTGCCAGCAGTTATTTGAGGACAGGGTTGTACGAGCAGTACTTC. The V call is TRBV6-5, the J call TRBJ2-7, with 8 bases aligning to TRBD1. CDR1 is MNHEY and CDR2 is SVGAGI in the germline V gene. V shed 3 bases and J 4 bases; nucleotides not matched to a gene: 8. The CDR3 has 15 residues.

The chain couples TRBV9 to TRBJ1-2; D is unclear. CDR3 size: 13 residues. V lost 3 bases, J lost 2 bases, and 8 bases lay in between. Looked up from germline, CDR1 is SGDLS and CDR2 is YYNGEE. This CDR3 reads CASSEAVNYGYTF. The CDR3 coding sequence is TGTGCCAGCAGCGAGGCGGTGAACTATGGCTACACCTTC.

Here the CDR3 reads CASSTQGVGNTIYF. In nucleotides, the CDR3 is TGTGCCAGCAGCACACAGGGAGTAGGAAACACCATATATTTT. The J gene is TRBJ1-3, the V gene TRBV2; weak D call: TRBD1 (6 bases). V shed 6 bases and J shed 4 bases, with 13 bases lying between them. Germline-derived CDR1 and CDR2 are SNHLY and FYNNEI. There are 14 residues in the CDR3. Together with reference TRBV2 and TRBJ1-3, the CDR3 gives the full variable domain: EPEVTQTPSHQVTQMGQEVILRCVPISNHLYFYWYRQILGQKVEFLVSFYNNEISEKSEIFDDQFSVERPDGSNFTLKIRSTKLEDSAMYFCASSTQGVGNTIYFGEGSWLTVV.

This rearrangement joins TRBV27 to TRBJ1-4, with D perhaps TRBD1 (5 bases). The CDR3 loop spans 16 amino acids. Germline loops: CDR1 MNHEY, CDR2 SMNVEV (reference sequence). Trimming pared 3 bases from V and 6 bases from J, leaving 17 bases between. CDR3 protein: CASSFGGVEGDEKLFF. The CDR3 bases are TGTGCCAGCAGTTTTGGGGGGGTGGAAGGGGATGAAAAACTGTTTTTT. Full variable domain (remainder filled in from reference TRBV27 and TRBJ1-4): EAQVTQNPRYLITVTGKKLTVTCSQNMNHEYMSWYRQDPGLGLRQIYYSMNVEVTDKGDVPEGYKVSRKEKRNFPLILESPSPNQTSLYFCASSFGGVEGDEKLFFGSGTQLSVL.

The chain carries TRBV28 and TRBJ2-7, with TRBD2 matching 9 bases. Germline CDR1 is MDHEN and CDR2 is SYDVKM. The junction had 17 bases not matched to a gene; V was cut back by 3 bases and J by 2 bases. The CDR3 runs 19 residues. The CDR3 region has the DNA TGTGCCAGCAGTTTTTCTCGCGGGAGGGCGATAGGCACCCCCTACGAGCAGTACTTC. Encoded protein: CASSFSRGRAIGTPYEQYF. Based on the CDR3 plus reference TRBV28 and TRBJ2-7, the full variable domain is DVKVTQSSRYLVKRTGEKVFLECVQDMDHENMFWYRQDPGLGLRLIYFSYDVKMKEKGDIPEGYSVSREKKERFSLILESASTNQTSMYLCASSFSRGRAIGTPYEQYFGPGTRLTVT.

In this sample, this clone turned up once. This chain connects TRBV19 to TRBJ1-1; D gene uncertain. The CDR3 runs 13 residues. V dropped 5 bases and J dropped 6 bases, with 13 bases sitting between them. CDR1 is LNHDA and CDR2 is SQIVND in the germline V gene (reference sequence). The CDR3 nucleotides read TGTGCCAGTAGTTCGTCGGGGTTATCTGAAGCTTTCTTT. Protein product: CASSSSGLSEAFF.